This is a list of T cell receptor beta chains from one sample in a study of memory CD4+ T cells and cytomegalovirus serostatus. Some clones are missing from TCRdb's copy, which holds only in-frame ones; the method was immunoSEQ multiplex PCR. The data show around 41,000 clones, with 70% to 80% seen just once and around 6% held by the top ten. Input material: memory CD4+ T cells from blood. The receptor source for this set is an adult in good health and CMV-seronegative. The CDR3 runs from the conserved cysteine through the conserved F or W. D genes are given only for firm matches. A clone size is listed for some rows: how often the clone was seen (once, few, many), or a class if it is expanded.

v_gene	d_gene	len	abundance	j_gene	CDR3aa	CDR3nt
TRBV9	.	14	few	TRBJ1-2	CASSRTTENYGYTF	TGTGCCAGCAGCCGCACGACGGAAAACTATGGCTACACCTTC
TRBV7-2	.	13	.	TRBJ1-5	CASSLDGNQPQHF	TGTGCCAGCAGCTTAGATGGCAATCAGCCCCAGCATTTT
TRBV28	.	13	.	TRBJ1-5	CASSPDSNQPQHF	TGTGCCAGCAGCCCGGATAGCAATCAGCCCCAGCATTTT
TRBV19	TRBD2	16	.	TRBJ2-1	CASSTYSGRVYNEQFF	TGTGCCAGTAGTACTTATAGCGGGAGGGTCTACAATGAGCAGTTCTTC
TRBV2	.	14	.	TRBJ1-5	CASSGGGGNQPQHF	TGTGCCAGCAGCGGGGGAGGGGGCAATCAGCCCCAGCATTTT
TRBV29-1	TRBD1	12	.	TRBJ2-5	CSVQTGFETQYF	TGCAGCGTCCAGACAGGGTTTGAGACCCAGTACTTC
TRBV7-2	TRBD1	16	.	TRBJ2-2	CASRSPRDSSGGELFF	TGTGCCAGCAGGTCTCCCCGGGACAGTTCTGGCGGGGAGCTGTTTTTT
TRBV28	.	14	.	TRBJ2-1	CASSRRTDRNEQFF	TGTGCCAGCAGTCGCCGAACGGACAGAAATGAGCAGTTCTTC
TRBV2	.	13	medium-sized	TRBJ1-5	CASSGDGNQPQHF	TGTGCCAGCAGTGGTGATGGCAATCAGCCCCAGCATTTT
TRBV5-1	.	13	.	TRBJ1-4	CASSGRDNEKLFF	TGCGCCAGCAGCGGCAGGGATAATGAAAAACTGTTTTTT
TRBV28	.	16	.	TRBJ1-2	CASQTLSSGGVYGYTF	TGTGCCAGCCAAACCCTATCGAGTGGGGGGGTATATGGCTACACCTTC
TRBV27	.	14	.	TRBJ2-1	CASSFAHGANEQFF	TGTGCCAGCAGTTTTGCGCACGGGGCCAATGAGCAGTTCTTC
TRBV5-4	TRBD2	14	.	TRBJ2-5	CASGLAGEWETQYF	TGTGCCAGCGGACTAGCGGGAGAGTGGGAGACCCAGTACTTC
TRBV11-3	.	14	.	TRBJ2-1	CASSLGFSYNEQFF	TGTGCCAGCAGCTTAGGCTTTTCCTACAATGAGCAGTTCTTC
TRBV7-2	.	14	few	TRBJ2-7	CASSFTARTYEQYF	TGTGCCAGCAGCTTTACGGCTCGGACCTACGAGCAGTACTTC
TRBV7-9	.	15	few	TRBJ1-1	CASSINWQASTEAFF	TGTGCCAGCAGCATAAACTGGCAGGCCTCCACTGAAGCTTTCTTT
TRBV10-3	TRBD2	15	.	TRBJ2-7	CAISVGGGSLYEQYF	TGTGCCATCAGCGTCGGGGGGGGCTCACTCTACGAGCAGTACTTC
TRBV19	.	15	.	TRBJ1-1	CASSTGGDANTEAFF	TGTGCCAGTAGTACGGGGGGGGACGCCAACACTGAAGCTTTCTTT
TRBV19	TRBD1	16	.	TRBJ1-1	CASSGGRNRGNTEAFF	TGTGCCAGTAGTGGTGGCAGGAACAGGGGGAACACTGAAGCTTTCTTT
TRBV5-6	.	14	.	TRBJ2-7	CASTGTYSSYEQYF	TGTGCCAGCACCGGGACGTATAGCTCCTACGAGCAGTACTTC
TRBV4-3	.	13	.	TRBJ1-2	CASSQDGSTGYTF	TGCGCCAGCAGCCAAGATGGGAGTACCGGCTACACCTTC
TRBV6-5	TRBD2	15	.	TRBJ2-7	CASIPSGIYSYEQYF	TGTGCCAGCATTCCTAGCGGAATATACTCCTACGAGCAGTACTTC
TRBV21-1	.	19	.	TRBJ1-2	CASSKAHETEHYHNYGYTF	TGTGCCAGCAGCAAAGCGCACGAGACAGAACATTACCACAACTATGGCTACACCTTC
TRBV11-2	.	14	.	TRBJ2-7	CASSPQGSFYEQYF	TGTGCCAGCAGCCCCCAGGGGTCTTTCTACGAGCAGTACTTC
TRBV28	.	15	.	TRBJ2-3	CASSLGRGAGGTQYF	TGTGCCAGCAGTTTAGGAAGGGGAGCCGGTGGTACGCAGTATTTT
TRBV4-3	TRBD1	16	.	TRBJ2-7	CASSQDGTGGPYEQYF	TGCGCCAGCAGCCAAGATGGGACAGGGGGTCCCTACGAGCAGTACTTC
TRBV2	.	11	few	TRBJ2-5	CASTLEETQYF	TGTGCCAGCACTCTGGAAGAGACCCAGTACTTC
TRBV11-3	.	13	.	TRBJ1-1	CASSLADDTEAFF	TGTGCCAGCAGCTTAGCGGACGACACTGAAGCTTTCTTT
TRBV18	TRBD2	16	medium-sized	TRBJ2-7	CASSPSTSGSSYEQYF	TGTGCCAGCTCACCATCGACTAGCGGGAGCTCCTACGAGCAGTACTTC
TRBV29-1	.	14	.	TRBJ1-3	CSVDDGFSGNTIYF	TGCAGCGTTGATGACGGCTTCTCTGGAAACACCATATATTTT
TRBV30	.	13	once	TRBJ1-2	CAWSRAGRYGYTF	TGTGCCTGGAGTAGGGCAGGGAGGTACGGCTACACCTTC
TRBV30	.	14	.	TRBJ1-6	CAWKGNTGRSPLHF	TGTGCCTGGAAGGGAAACACAGGGAGATCACCCCTCCACTTT
TRBV23-1	.	14	.	TRBJ2-7	CASSQSPPQYEQYF	TGCGCCAGCAGTCAATCCCCTCCACAGTACGAGCAGTACTTC
TRBV29-1	.	15	.	TRBJ2-5	CSVIKQGVGQETQYF	TGCAGCGTGATTAAACAGGGAGTGGGGCAAGAGACCCAGTACTTC
TRBV19	.	13	.	TRBJ2-2	CASMIGQFGELFF	TGTGCCAGTATGATTGGCCAGTTCGGGGAGCTGTTTTTT
TRBV5-5	.	15	.	TRBJ2-2	CASSLSVGLTGELFF	TGTGCCAGCAGCTTGTCCGTGGGTCTGACCGGGGAGCTGTTTTTT
TRBV7-9	.	14	medium-sized	TRBJ2-7	CASSLGGFIYEQYF	TGTGCCAGCAGCTTAGGTGGCTTCATCTACGAGCAGTACTTC
TRBV7-2	.	13	.	TRBJ1-5	CASSTRQNQPQHF	TGTGCCAGCAGCACAAGACAGAATCAGCCCCAGCATTTT
TRBV21-1	.	15	.	TRBJ2-7	CASSLMDRASYEQYF	TGTGCCAGCAGCCTTATGGACAGGGCCTCCTACGAGCAGTACTTC
TRBV5-1	TRBD2	18	.	TRBJ2-6	CASSWSGSGTSGANVLTF	TGCGCCAGCAGCTGGTCGGGTAGCGGGACCTCTGGGGCCAACGTCCTGACTTTC
TRBV29-1	.	13	.	TRBJ1-1	CSAGRNMNTEAFF	TGCAGCGCCGGACGGAACATGAACACTGAAGCTTTCTTT
TRBV30	.	12	few	TRBJ1-5	CAWSDPLQPQHF	TGTGCCTGGAGTGACCCCTTGCAGCCCCAGCATTTT
TRBV5-1	TRBD2	14	.	TRBJ2-1	CASSSGLAYNEQFF	TGCGCCAGCAGCTCGGGACTAGCGTACAATGAGCAGTTCTTC
TRBV6-6	.	14	.	TRBJ2-3	CASSYPSVTDTQYF	TGTGCCAGCAGTTACCCCAGCGTCACAGATACGCAGTATTTT
TRBV7-2	.	16	.	TRBJ1-1	CASSLPREDGNTEAFF	TGTGCCAGCAGCTTACCAAGGGAGGACGGGAACACTGAAGCTTTCTTT
TRBV28	TRBD1	12	.	TRBJ1-2	CASNRGQGGYTF	TGTGCCAGCAACCGGGGACAGGGAGGCTACACCTTC
TRBV5-4	.	14	.	TRBJ2-3	CASSIGGDTDTQYF	TGTGCCAGCAGCATAGGGGGTGACACAGATACGCAGTATTTT
TRBV7-2	.	15	.	TRBJ1-5	CASSLAGGPNQPQHF	TGTGCCAGCAGCTTAGCCGGGGGGCCCAATCAGCCCCAGCATTTT
TRBV7-3	.	14	.	TRBJ2-7	CASSLTGSSYEQYF	TGTGCCAGCAGCTTAACGGGCAGCTCCTACGAGCAGTACTTC
TRBV20-1	.	11	once	TRBJ2-1	CSARVSFGQFF	TGCAGTGCTAGAGTAAGTTTCGGGCAGTTCTTC
TRBV6-6	TRBD1	16	.	TRBJ1-3	CASSYSTGDSGNTIYF	TGTGCCAGCAGTTACTCGACAGGGGACTCTGGAAACACCATATATTTT
TRBV7-6	TRBD1	15	once	TRBJ2-1	CASSSWTGVENEQFF	TGTGCCAGCAGCTCCTGGACAGGGGTTGAGAATGAGCAGTTCTTC
TRBV5-1	.	15	.	TRBJ2-3	CASSVGTPSTDTQYF	TGCGCCAGCAGTGTCGGGACCCCTAGCACAGATACGCAGTATTTT
TRBV2	TRBD1	14	medium-sized	TRBJ1-4	CASSPTGRNEKLFF	TGTGCCAGCAGTCCGACAGGGCGAAATGAAAAACTGTTTTTT
TRBV5-1	.	15	.	TRBJ2-7	CASSLVAGGPYEQYF	TGCGCCAGCAGCTTGGTGGCAGGAGGACCCTACGAGCAGTACTTC
TRBV28	.	14	.	TRBJ2-7	CASSLWDLSYEQYF	TGTGCCAGCAGTTTATGGGACCTCTCCTACGAGCAGTACTTC
TRBV28	.	15	.	TRBJ1-5	CASSLTGPVNQPQHF	TGTGCCAGCAGTTTAACAGGGCCGGTAAATCAGCCCCAGCATTTT
TRBV27	.	15	.	TRBJ2-2	CASSPRGGNTGELFF	TGTGCCAGCAGCCCCCGAGGAGGGAACACCGGGGAGCTGTTTTTT
TRBV5-1	.	14	.	TRBJ1-4	CASSLNGYNEKLFF	TGCGCCAGCAGCTTGAATGGGTATAATGAAAAACTGTTTTTT